A selection of T cell receptor beta chains follows, all from one sample in a study of identical twins. Each CDR3 protein gets one entry after TCRdb re-called the 5' RACE reads with MiXCR. This sample has 600,000 to 850,000 distinct CDR3 sequences, with 18% found just once. In addition, the sample was reused for a study of T cells expressing NK-cell markers.

The sample was PBMCs. The receptors come from a young woman in good health. Each CDR3 is given with its conserved first and last residue. D genes are given only for firm matches. Clone size is stated in some rows and not others, as once, few, many or a class when expanded.

CDR3 length	V gene	clone size	D gene	CDR3 protein
16	TRBV12-3/TRBV12-4	-	-	CASRSAFAANTDTQYF
14	TRBV7-9	few	TRBD1	CASSYGQGVDEAFF
13	TRBV6-6	few	-	CASSYVLDSGYTF
15	TRBV4-3	-	-	CASSQASSGANVLTF
11	TRBV7-2	-	-	CASSLRLRQYF
15	TRBV5-6	-	-	CASIQGKLESYEQYF
14	TRBV18	-	-	CASSQQGVKGEQYF
14	TRBV7-2	-	TRBD1	CASSTGTGTYEQYF
14	TRBV11-3	-	-	CASSLVWESGELFF
15	TRBV7-9	-	-	CASSQHTGQVYEQYF
14	TRBV6-1	few	TRBD1	CASSRPGGAYGYTF
13	TRBV7-2	few	-	CASSYVLQDGYTF
14	TRBV12-3/TRBV12-4	-	-	CASTRGQIVGTQYF
15	TRBV20-1	many	TRBD1	CSAPGDRGLNTEAFF
14	TRBV6-1	-	TRBD1	CASSSQGRGAEAFF
14	TRBV5-1	once	-	CASSPGQLKNEQYF
15	TRBV6-5	-	-	CASSYPDSSSTKQYF
13	TRBV18	-	-	CASSGVGGETQYF
17	TRBV6-5	few	TRBD2	CASSYEGLAGSYDTQYF
16	TRBV7-9	-	-	CASSSQNKGFSYEQYF
14	TRBV7-9	-	-	CASSLEGMGQPQHF
16	TRBV18	-	-	CASSSFRGGTVDTQYF
18	TRBV5-1	-	-	CASSFGGTHAGSGNTIYF
14	TRBV6-4	few	TRBD1	CASRGGQGRHEQFF
12	TRBV11-2	few	-	CASSPNLQGYTF
13	TRBV12-3/TRBV12-4	many	-	CASSLVSTYGYTF
13	TRBV20-1	few	-	CSASGNSEETQYF
15	TRBV7-6	few	TRBD1	CASSLEGQGFAEAFF
17	TRBV15	-	-	CATSRDPTDSKNYGYTF
15	TRBV20-1	few	TRBD1	CSARAKGQGYQPQHF
16	TRBV12-3/TRBV12-4	-	-	CASSPHPGQHTGELFF
15	TRBV12-3/TRBV12-4	-	TRBD1	CASTRTGASNQPQHF
14	TRBV10-3	-	-	CASSEGREDTEAFF
19	TRBV20-1	few	TRBD2	CSARVVGASGNKFSDTQYF
15	TRBV7-6	few	TRBD1	CASSETGTGLLEQYF
13	TRBV5-4	-	TRBD2	CASGAGGRNEQFF
16	TRBV6-2/TRBV6-3	-	TRBD2	CASSWYGLAGNNEQFF
14	TRBV20-1	-	TRBD1	CSASRQGQNQPQHF
13	TRBV20-1	few	-	CSATPGGLWGYTF
12	TRBV4-3	-	-	CASSQDMYEQYF
15	TRBV6-5	few	TRBD1	CASSYSTGSKETQYF
10	TRBV29-1	few	-	CSVQEDTQYF
12	TRBV29-1	few	-	CSVVSGDYGYTF
13	TRBV12-3/TRBV12-4	few	TRBD2	CASSRGDYYEQYF
14	TRBV20-1	-	TRBD2	CSATSGSGTGELFF
14	TRBV29-1	few	TRBD1	CSVEDQGASYGYTF
13	TRBV6-2/TRBV6-3	-	-	CASTGGIGDEQFF
13	TRBV3-1	-	-	CASSQESRGEQFF
13	TRBV12-3/TRBV12-4	-	-	CASSPSNTDTQYF
14	TRBV5-5	few	-	CASSLVVLTGELFF
14	TRBV6-1	once	-	CASSEARVTGELFF